These T cell receptor beta chains were read from a single sample in a study of blood T cell repertoires in COVID-19. Sequencing used immunoSEQ multiplex PCR; TCRdb keeps in-frame clones, though not all of them. The sample consists of 130,000 to 150,000 clones, around 80% of them appearing once. Sequencing was done on a sample of peripheral blood. The receptors stem from a man in his 60s with active or convalescent COVID-19. The CDR3 runs from the conserved cysteine through the conserved F or W. D genes are given only for firm matches. Clone size is shown for a subset of rows, as once, few, many or a class of expanded clone.

d_call j_call clone_size v_call cdr3_nt cdr3_aa
NA TRBJ2-7 NA TRBV27 TGTGCCAGCAGTTTATCTTCATACGGCTACGAGCAGTACTTC CASSLSSYGYEQYF
NA TRBJ1-3 NA TRBV18 TGTGCCAGCTCACCAAGATTGCGCTACAGCGGCTCTGGAAACACCATATATTTT CASSPRLRYSGSGNTIYF
TRBD2 TRBJ2-2 many TRBV7-3 TGTGCCAGCAGCTTAAGACTAGCGGGAGATGCGGGCACCGGGGAGCTGTTTTTT CASSLRLAGDAGTGELFF
TRBD1 TRBJ2-1 NA TRBV16 TGTGCCAGCAGCCAATCCAGGCAGGGGGATGAGCAGTTCTTC CASSQSRQGDEQFF
NA TRBJ1-4 NA TRBV3-1/TRBV3-2 TGTGCCAGCAGCCAAGATGCGGGCGGAAAACTGTTTTTT CASSQDAGGKLFF
NA TRBJ2-1 few TRBV11-2 TGTGCCAGCAGCGTAGGACCGCGGGTACCCCACTCCTACAATGAGCAGTTCTTC CASSVGPRVPHSYNEQFF
NA TRBJ2-3 NA TRBV7-2 TGTGCCAGCAGCTTAGAATTCGACAGGGATACGCAGTATTTT CASSLEFDRDTQYF
TRBD2 TRBJ2-3 NA TRBV7-2 TGTGCCAGCAGCTTCTCGGGACTACGCACAGATACGCAGTATTTT CASSFSGLRTDTQYF
TRBD2 TRBJ2-5 NA TRBV11-3 TGTGCCAGCAGCGCAACTAGCGGGAGGGCGGAGACCCAGTACTTC CASSATSGRAETQYF
NA TRBJ1-1 NA TRBV5-1 TGCGCCAGCAGCTTGGGCGGGAACACTGAAGCTTTCTTT CASSLGGNTEAFF
TRBD1 TRBJ1-2 NA TRBV6-5 TGTGCCAGCAGTTTAGGGAACAGGGGAAACTATGGCTACACCTTC CASSLGNRGNYGYTF
TRBD1 TRBJ2-1 once TRBV6-5 TGTGCCAGCACCCGGGACAGGGGCTACAATGAGCAGTTCTTC CASTRDRGYNEQFF
TRBD1 TRBJ1-6 NA TRBV29-1 TGCAGCGTGGGTTCCGGGACAGTTAATTCACCCCTCCACTTT CSVGSGTVNSPLHF
TRBD1 TRBJ1-6 NA TRBV19 TGTGCCAGTAGAGACACAGGGGGCTCATCACCCCTCCACTTT CASRDTGGSSPLHF
NA TRBJ2-3 NA TRBV7-9 TGTGCCAGCAGCCTTCCCCCCACAGATACGCAGTATTTT CASSLPPTDTQYF
NA TRBJ1-4 NA TRBV18 TGTGCCAGCTCACCCTTGGGCAGATTTGCAACTAATGAAAAACTGTTTTTT CASSPLGRFATNEKLFF
TRBD1 TRBJ2-7 few TRBV6-5 TGTGCCAGCAGTCGGCGACAGGGCTCCTACGAGCAGTACTTC CASSRRQGSYEQYF
TRBD1 TRBJ1-5 NA TRBV28 TGTGCCAGCACCCTGGACAGGGTTCAGCCCCAGCATTTT CASTLDRVQPQHF